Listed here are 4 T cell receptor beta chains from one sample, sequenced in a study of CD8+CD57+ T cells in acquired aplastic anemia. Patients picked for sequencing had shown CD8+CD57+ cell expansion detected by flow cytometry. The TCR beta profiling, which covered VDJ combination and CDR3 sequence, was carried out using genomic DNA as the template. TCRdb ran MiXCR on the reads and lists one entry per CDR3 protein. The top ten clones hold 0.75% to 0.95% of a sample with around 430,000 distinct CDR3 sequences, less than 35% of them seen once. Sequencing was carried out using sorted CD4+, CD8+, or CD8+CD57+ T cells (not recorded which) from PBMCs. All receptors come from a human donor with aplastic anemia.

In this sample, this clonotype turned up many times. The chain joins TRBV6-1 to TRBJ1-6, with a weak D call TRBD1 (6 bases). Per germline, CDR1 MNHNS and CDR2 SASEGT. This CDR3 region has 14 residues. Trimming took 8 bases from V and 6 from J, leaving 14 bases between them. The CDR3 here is CASGSQGSNSPLHF. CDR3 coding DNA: TGTGCCAGCGGGTCACAGGGTAGTAATTCACCCCTCCACTTT.

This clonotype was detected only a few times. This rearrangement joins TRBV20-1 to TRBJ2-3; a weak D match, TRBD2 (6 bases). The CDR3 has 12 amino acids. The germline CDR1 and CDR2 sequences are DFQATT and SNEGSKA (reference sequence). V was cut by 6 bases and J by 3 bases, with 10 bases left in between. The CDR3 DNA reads TGCAGTGCCCGACGGGGGACAGATACGCAGTATTTT. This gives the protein CSARRGTDTQYF.

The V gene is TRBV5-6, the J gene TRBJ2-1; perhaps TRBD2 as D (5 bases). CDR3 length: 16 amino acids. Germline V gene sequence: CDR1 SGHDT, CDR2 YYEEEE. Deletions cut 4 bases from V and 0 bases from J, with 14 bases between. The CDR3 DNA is TGTGCCAGCAGCATGAGACGGAGGAGCTCCTACAATGAGCAGTTCTTC. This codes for CASSMRRRSSYNEQFF.

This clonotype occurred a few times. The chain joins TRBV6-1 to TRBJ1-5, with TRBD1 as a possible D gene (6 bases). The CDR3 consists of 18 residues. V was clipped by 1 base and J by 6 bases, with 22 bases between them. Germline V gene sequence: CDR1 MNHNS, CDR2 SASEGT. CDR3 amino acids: CASSEVRGVQGGSQPQHF. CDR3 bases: TGTGCCAGCAGTGAAGTCCGGGGGGTACAGGGAGGGTCTCAGCCCCAGCATTTT.